This T cell receptor beta chain was observed in a study of PD-L1 blockade in urothelial cancer. The data were produced by immunoSEQ multiplex PCR, yet TCRdb's version contains in-frame clones alone and is incomplete. This sample has tens of thousands of clones; approximately 83% occur once, and the top ten carry 15%. Trimming took off 4 bases at V and 0 bases at J, with 9 bases between the two ends. Germline CDR1 and CDR2: GTSNPN and SVGIG (reference sequence). The CDR3 covers 13 residues. The time point is: pretreatment peripheral blood. This material consisted of PBMCs, taken around atezolizumab (anti-PD-L1) treatment. The chain is built from TRBV30 and TRBJ1-1, with D unresolved. This TCR was recovered from a man in his 60s with urothelial cancer. The CDR3 DNA sequence: TGTGCCTGGATGAGATCCATGAACACTGAAGCTTTCTTT. As protein: CAWMRSMNTEAFF.